Listed below are T cell receptor beta chains from one sample, sequenced in a study of blood T cell repertoires in COVID-19. Sequenced by immunoSEQ multiplex PCR; TCRdb stores in-frame clones only, minus some. Found here are 110,000 to 150,000 clones, approximately 80% of them singletons; the top ten hold roughly 6.2%. Sequencing was performed on PBMCs or T cells enriched from blood (not recorded which). The receptor source for this set is a woman in her thirties or forties who had recovered from COVID-19. The conserved cysteine and the conserved F or W are not part of the CDR3 here.

V gene,J gene,CDR3 protein
TRBV27,TRBJ1-2,ASSGLGGADGYT
TRBV5-4,TRBJ2-1,ASSLRGDNEQF
TRBV9,TRBJ2-2,ASSPLAGDTGELF
TRBV5-6,TRBJ2-1,ASSLVAGATDNEQF
TRBV11-2,TRBJ1-1,ASSHYPGGGRNTEAF
TRBV4-2,TRBJ2-3,ASSPRDPGTSGGASTDTQY
TRBV19,TRBJ1-1,ASSVFPVNTEAF
TRBV7-8,TRBJ2-7,ASSLHLAGDPTTYEQY
TRBV6-5,TRBJ2-1,ASGERSSYNEQF
TRBV30,TRBJ1-3,AWNIGNTIY
TRBV6-1,TRBJ2-1,ASSEDNSNNEQF
TRBV15,TRBJ2-5,ATSRDRGETQY
TRBV5-1,TRBJ1-3,ASSSQTGGSGNTIY
TRBV7-8,TRBJ1-1,ASSLETYWTEAF
TRBV4-2,TRBJ2-7,ASSPTGYEQY
TRBV27,TRBJ2-7,ASGLGLRRY
TRBV3-1/TRBV3-2,TRBJ2-5,ASSQDSGGSETQY
TRBV5-6,TRBJ2-7,ASSFIDSYEQY
TRBV18,TRBJ1-1,ASSPNYAGGLMNTEAF
TRBV19,TRBJ1-2,ASSIPLGQGDYGYT
TRBV19,TRBJ1-1,ASSIGLKLTEAF
TRBV3-1/TRBV3-2,TRBJ2-7,ASSPGQGSYEQY
TRBV4-1,TRBJ2-7,ASSRQRGPPYEQY